The clone carrying this TCR beta chain was picked up many times. Its target is not known. V lost 3 bases and J lost 0; bases outside the gene matches: 4. The V gene's germline CDR1 is MNHNS and CDR2 SASEGT. This CDR3 region has 16 residues. Template switching created a universal primer site, and the cDNA included unique molecular identifiers. TCRdb independently ran MiXCR on the 5' RACE reads; one entry per CDR3 protein. In the table there are hundreds of thousands of distinct CDR3 sequences, more than 6.5% of which are singletons. This record comes from a study of identical twins. Study-level points and caveats: Beta clonotypes that were abundant in cord blood contained fewer insertions, a pattern absent from memory repertoires. Monozygotic twin pairs showed more out-of-frame TCR alpha sharing than models estimated.

These data also formed part of another study, on yellow fever vaccine responses in identical twins. That paper adds: Vaccine T cell responses of twins reportedly seemed partly convergent and partly personalized.

The chain has TRBV6-1 and TRBJ2-1; 8 nucleotides line up with TRBD1. The TCR was taken from a young woman in good health. Material for sequencing was PBMCs. The CDR3 bases are TGTGCCAGCAGTGAGACAGGGGCAAGCTCCTACAATGAGCAGTTCTTC. It encodes CASSETGASSYNEQFF.